These T cell receptor beta chains were read from a single sample in a study of blood T cell repertoires in COVID-19. Sequenced by immunoSEQ multiplex PCR; TCRdb stores in-frame clones only, minus some. Of 190,000 or so clones in the sample, around 90% were seen once. Sample: peripheral blood. Source of these receptors: a man aged 40-50 years with acute or convalescent COVID-19. CDR3s include the opening cysteine and the closing phenylalanine or tryptophan. Each record gives: clone size, V gene, J gene, D gene, CDR3 protein, CDR3 DNA. D genes are given only for firm matches. Clone size, where shown, is once, few, many, or a class for clones that have expanded.

>few|TRBV21-1|TRBJ1-5|NA
CASTKVETRGQPQHF
TGTGCCAGCACCAAGGTGGAGACTAGAGGTCAGCCCCAGCATTTT
>NA|TRBV3-1/TRBV3-2|TRBJ2-1|NA
CASSREAPGLINEQFF
TGTGCCAGCAGCCGGGAAGCTCCGGGACTTATTAATGAGCAGTTCTTC
>NA|TRBV7-2|TRBJ2-7|NA
CASSFPSGGGEQYF
TGTGCCAGCAGCTTTCCATCCGGAGGAGGCGAGCAGTACTTC
>NA|TRBV3-1/TRBV3-2|TRBJ1-1|NA
CASSRGQLMNTEAFF
TGTGCCAGCAGCCGGGGACAACTCATGAACACTGAAGCTTTCTTT
>NA|TRBV5-4|TRBJ1-2|NA
CASSFSGRGAYGYTF
TGTGCCAGCAGCTTTTCGGGCAGGGGTGCCTATGGCTACACCTTC
>NA|TRBV19|TRBJ2-5|TRBD2
CASSRGRGVGETQYF
TGTGCCAGTAGTCGAGGACGGGGGGTTGGAGAGACCCAGTACTTC
>NA|TRBV2|TRBJ2-2|NA
CASKAGLREMTGELFF
TGTGCCAGCAAGGCGGGACTCCGTGAAATGACCGGGGAGCTGTTTTTT
>NA|TRBV5-1|TRBJ2-5|TRBD2
CASSSTSGLETQYF
TGCGCCAGCAGCTCGACTAGCGGGTTGGAGACCCAGTACTTC
>NA|TRBV7-2|TRBJ2-5|TRBD2
CASSPWGTIQETQYF
TGTGCCAGCAGCCCGTGGGGGACTATCCAAGAGACCCAGTACTTC
>once|TRBV24-1|TRBJ1-1|TRBD1
CATSDSRTGPNTEAFF
TGTGCCACCAGTGATTCGCGGACAGGCCCGAACACTGAAGCTTTCTTT
>NA|TRBV15|TRBJ2-1|TRBD1
CATSQGDSYNEQFF
TGTGCCACCAGCCAGGGGGACAGCTACAATGAGCAGTTCTTC
>NA|TRBV20-1|TRBJ2-3|TRBD2
CSASRRGALSRTDTQYF
TGCAGTGCTAGTAGGCGGGGGGCCCTTTCTCGCACAGATACGCAGTATTTT
>NA|TRBV3-1/TRBV3-2|TRBJ2-3|TRBD2
CASSQWSVSPAGGPGDTQYF
TGTGCCAGCAGCCAATGGTCGGTCAGCCCCGCGGGGGGGCCGGGAGATACGCAGTATTTT
>NA|TRBV10-1|TRBJ2-1|TRBD2
CASSTGTSGRNEQFF
TGCGCCAGCAGCACCGGGACTAGCGGGAGGAATGAGCAGTTCTTC